These T cell receptor beta chains were read from a single sample in a study of T cell responses to AZD1222 COVID-19 vaccine. Clones were sequenced by immunoSEQ multiplex PCR, and TCRdb holds only the in-frame ones, with some missing. The sample shows under 150,000 clones, about 93% of them seen only once. The sample in question was peripheral blood, obtained on day 0 of MenACWY control vaccination. The receptor set was obtained from an adult in good health. Both conserved end residues are part of each CDR3.

J,V,CDR3
TRBJ2-1,TRBV3-1/TRBV3-2,CASSQVSVEQFF
TRBJ1-4,TRBV2,CASIRQEKLFF
TRBJ2-7,TRBV5-1,CASSLRGFSAYEQYF
TRBJ1-6,TRBV7-6,CASSLGRGDYSPLHF
TRBJ1-6,TRBV3-1/TRBV3-2,CASSQDKGHYNSPLHF
TRBJ1-2,TRBV7-9,CASSFNGYTF
TRBJ1-5,TRBV3-1/TRBV3-2,CASSPLGLNQPQHF
TRBJ2-7,TRBV7-9,CASSLVGDEQYF
TRBJ2-2,TRBV9,CASSGYPTGFTGELFF
TRBJ2-7,TRBV7-5,CALPPQGDEQYF
TRBJ2-5,TRBV7-9,CASSNLPGGAETQYF
TRBJ1-2,TRBV6-5,CASRSAYGYTF
TRBJ2-1,TRBV4-1,CASSPGLLYYNEQFF
TRBJ2-1,TRBV3-1/TRBV3-2,CATLGSSWEQFF
TRBJ2-2,TRBV5-4,CASSSRTGFTGELFF
TRBJ1-5,TRBV27,CASSPRQANQPQHF
TRBJ2-7,TRBV30,CAWGFSEQYF
TRBJ1-3,TRBV6-1,CASSEALPGPISGNTIYF
TRBJ2-7,TRBV27,CASSLRTTDYEQYF
TRBJ2-7,TRBV6-5,CASSYSTGAMIYEQYF
TRBJ1-1,TRBV9,CASSVDVRDTEAFF
TRBJ2-1,TRBV11-3,CASSPTSGGTEQFF
TRBJ1-5,TRBV3-1/TRBV3-2,CASSQQDRSNQPQHF
TRBJ2-7,TRBV7-2,CASSLITGRALRDEQYF
TRBJ2-7,TRBV24-1,CATRGHEQYF
TRBJ2-2,TRBV19,CASSILMGLAGGTGELFF
TRBJ1-6,TRBV7-9,CASSGGSYNSPLHF
TRBJ1-1,TRBV11-2,CASSPGTVNTEAFF
TRBJ1-4,TRBV6-5,CASSNRGSEKLFF
TRBJ2-1,TRBV6-4,CASSDGTGGFDEQFF
TRBJ1-1,TRBV7-9,CASSLGGRGTEAFF
TRBJ1-2,TRBV7-8,CASSLSLTYEIGGYTF
TRBJ2-3,TRBV6-2/TRBV6-3,CASSSGRASDTQYF
TRBJ1-2,TRBV6-5,CASSVTNGYTF
TRBJ2-1,TRBV14,CASSQLTGQGRDEQFF
TRBJ2-1,TRBV19,CASSPVEDAYNEQFF
TRBJ1-1,TRBV12-3/TRBV12-4,CASSGTNTEAFF
TRBJ1-4,TRBV19,CASSIIYDPWDRDEKLFF
TRBJ2-7,TRBV7-2,CASSLKRGPYEQYF
TRBJ1-2,TRBV30,CAWSVLTSANYGYTF
TRBJ1-1,TRBV12-3/TRBV12-4,CASSPGGETEAFF
TRBJ2-1,TRBV28,CASLNSNEQFF
TRBJ2-1,TRBV10-3,CAISESGTSGVVYNEQFF
TRBJ1-1,TRBV12-3/TRBV12-4,CASSPTYEAFF
TRBJ2-2,TRBV28,CASSRDGLNTGELFF
TRBJ1-2,TRBV9,CASSVAPGTTYGYTF
TRBJ1-2,TRBV7-8,CASSSIASGAYGYTF
TRBJ2-1,TRBV9,CASSLRRKGNEQFF
TRBJ1-1,TRBV5-6,CASLLDRGRSTEAFF
TRBJ1-1,TRBV7-8,CASSLGIGKTEAFF
TRBJ2-2,TRBV6-4,CASKGGEDTGELFF